The 9 T cell receptor beta chains below were found in one sample sequenced in a study of blood T cell repertoires in COVID-19. The repertoire was sequenced with immunoSEQ multiplex PCR; TCRdb's copy has only in-frame clones and lacks some. The table shows approximately 190,000 clones, with roughly 87% occurring only once. Sequencing input: peripheral blood. Receptor source: a woman aged 55 to 70 with COVID-19, enrolled during active disease.

V and J are TRBV7-2 and TRBJ2-1; no definite D call. Trimming removed 1 base at V and 9 bases at J, with 7 bases between. This CDR3 comprises 12 residues. Germline V gives CDR1 SGHTA, CDR2 FQGNSA. Here the CDR3 reads CASSLDYGEQFF. The DNA for the CDR3 is TGTGCCAGCAGCTTAGATTACGGTGAGCAGTTCTTC.

This chain uses TRBV18 with TRBJ2-2; TRBD1 agrees at 11 bases. V trimming: 3 bases; J trimming: 3 bases; junction bases outside the gene matches: 0. CDR1 is KGHSH and CDR2 is LQKENI in the germline V gene. The CDR3 is made up of 15 amino acids. The CDR3 DNA reads as TGTGCCAGCTCACCGGGACAGGGGGACACCGGGGAGCTGTTTTTT. It encodes CASSPGQGDTGELFF.

This chain connects TRBV29-1 to TRBJ1-2; D is unclear. The CDR3 runs 11 residues. The V end was cut by 8 bases, the J end by 8 bases, with 15 bases between. CDR1 is SQVTM, CDR2 ANQGSEA, per germline. The CDR3 sequence is CSLRSGWGYTF. Here the CDR3 DNA reads TGCAGCCTGAGGTCCGGTTGGGGCTACACCTTC.

The rearrangement links TRBV6-5 to TRBJ1-6; TRBD1 might be the D (6 bases). The germline V gene has CDR1 MNHEY and CDR2 SVGAGI. V dropped 7 bases and J dropped 4 bases, with 14 bases sitting between them. The CDR3 extends over 15 amino acids. The CDR3 spells CASKDTQGYNSPLHF. Written as DNA, the CDR3 is TGTGCCAGCAAAGACACCCAGGGGTATAATTCACCCCTCCACTTT.

The chain links TRBV5-1 to TRBJ2-2; TRBD2 matches 8 bases. V trimming: 4 bases; J trimming: 6 bases; junction bases outside the gene matches: 8. This CDR3 has 15 residues. Germline V gene sequence: CDR1 SGHRS, CDR2 YFSETQ. In DNA form, the CDR3 reads TGCGCCAGCAGCACTACCGGGACTAGTCCCGGGGAGCTGTTTTTT. This encodes CASSTTGTSPGELFF.

The genes are TRBV28 and TRBJ2-3; D might be TRBD2 (6 bases). The CDR3 extends over 17 amino acids. Trimming took off 5 bases at V and 6 bases at J, with 24 bases between the two ends. Germline V lookup: CDR1 MDHEN, CDR2 SYDVKM. CDR3 bases: TGTGCCAGCAGTGTTCCAGATCCGAGGGACTTAGCGGATACGCAGTATTTT. Residues: CASSVPDPRDLADTQYF. The entire variable domain, with the rest obtained from reference TRBV28 and TRBJ2-3, is as follows: DVKVTQSSRYLVKRTGEKVFLECVQDMDHENMFWYRQDPGLGLRLIYFSYDVKMKEKGDIPEGYSVSREKKERFSLILESASTNQTSMYLCASSVPDPRDLADTQYFGPGTRLTVL.

This clone was picked up a small number of times. The CDR3 sequence: CSAPEEGVAFF. CDR3 coding DNA: TGCAGTGCTCCGGAAGAAGGGGTTGCTTTCTTT. The V gene is TRBV20-1, the J gene TRBJ1-1, with D possibly TRBD1 on 5 matching bases. Germline V gives CDR1 DFQATT, CDR2 SNEGSKA (reference sequence). The V end lost 5 bases, the J end lost 11 bases, and 15 bases lay between the germline ends. This CDR3 is 11 amino acids long.

This clone was counted between two and nine times. The rearrangement joins TRBV19 to TRBJ1-1, with a tentative D call TRBD1 (6 bases). V gave up 7 bases and J gave up 2 bases, with 20 bases separating them. Germline V gives CDR1 LNHDA, CDR2 SQIVND (reference sequence). CDR3 size: 16 residues. The CDR3 loop reads CASKGPGGGFNTEAFF. The CDR3, as DNA: TGTGCCAGTAAAGGCCCGGGCGGGGGCTTTAACACTGAAGCTTTCTTT.

The rearrangement links TRBV11-2 to TRBJ2-7; D possibly corresponds to TRBD2 (6 bases). V shed 5 bases and J shed 0 bases, with 14 bases lying between them. The CDR3 loop spans 15 amino acids. Germline V gene data show CDR1 as SGHAT and CDR2 as FQNNGV. CDR3: CASSPLGGASYEQYV. The CDR3 DNA reads as TGTGCCAGCAGCCCCTTGGGCGGGGCCTCCTACGAGCAGTACGTC.